Shown below are 16 T cell receptor beta chains from a single sample sequenced in a study of Graves' ophthalmopathy and Graves' hyperthyroidism. The authors amplified TCR beta CDR3 regions from RNA transcripts. A first-round RT-PCR used HTBI primers, followed by a second-round multiplex PCR. TCRdb itself ran the multiplex PCR reads through MiXCR, one entry per CDR3 protein. This sample carries over 450,000 distinct CDR3 sequences, about an eighth of them seen once, and the ten largest clones take 9.5% to 10%. The sequenced sample was blood. All receptors come from a young woman with Graves' ophthalmopathy.

The chain combines TRBV7-3 with TRBJ1-3, with TRBD1 as a possible D gene (5 bases). The CDR3 runs 15 residues. Germline V gene sequence: CDR1 SGHTA, CDR2 FQGTGA. Between the trimmed V and J ends, which lost 5 bases and 1 base, there was a span of 12 bases. The CDR3 sequence is CASSLGTASGNTIYF. CDR3 DNA: TGTGCCAGCAGCCTCGGGACCGCTTCTGGAAACACCATATATTTT.

This clonotype was observed many times. This chain connects TRBV5-1 to TRBJ2-2; D remains ambiguous. The V gene's germline CDR1 is SGHRS and CDR2 YFSETQ. The V end lost 1 base, the J end lost 5 bases, and 12 bases lay between the germline ends. The CDR3 runs 15 residues. The CDR3 loop is CASSLLRDRTGELFF. CDR3 nucleotide sequence: TGCGCCAGCAGCTTGCTGAGAGATCGAACCGGGGAGCTGTTTTTT.

The sample holds many counts of this clonotype. V usage is TRBV30 and J usage is TRBJ1-5, with TRBD1 identical over 10 bases. From germline, CDR1 is GTSNPN and CDR2 SVGIG (reference sequence). The ends lost 4 bases at V and 7 bases at J; junction bases unmatched: 7. CDR3 length: 14 amino acids. CDR3 in amino acids: CAWTRGTGEQPQHF. DNA for the CDR3: TGTGCCTGGACTCGCGGGACAGGGGAACAGCCCCAGCATTTT.

This clonotype was seen at least ten times. The chain couples TRBV15 to TRBJ1-6, with D hard to call. From germline, CDR1 is LNHNV and CDR2 YYDKDF (reference sequence). This CDR3 contains 12 residues. Trimming stripped 6 bases from V and 6 bases from J, with 6 bases between. This CDR3 reads CATSGGNSPLHF. The CDR3 DNA reads as TGTGCCACCAGTGGCGGTAATTCACCCCTCCACTTT.

This clonotype was counted many times. The rearrangement links TRBV28 to TRBJ1-2; a weak D match, TRBD1 (5 bases). CDR1 MDHEN and CDR2 SYDVKM come from the germline V gene. V was cut by 5 bases and J by 5 bases, with 18 bases left in between. The CDR3 runs to 15 residues. CDR3 sequence reads: CASSTQRQGSYGYTF. CDR3 nucleotide sequence: TGTGCCAGCAGTACCCAACGTCAGGGCTCTTATGGCTACACCTTC.

There are many counts of this clonotype. This rearrangement joins TRBV20-1 to TRBJ1-6, with D perhaps TRBD1 (6 bases). V gave up 3 bases and J gave up 8 bases, with 14 bases separating them. The germline V gene encodes CDR1 DFQATT and CDR2 SNEGSKA (reference sequence). The CDR3 has 14 residues. Here the CDR3 reads CSASLTGYDSPLHF. As DNA, the CDR3 is TGCAGTGCTAGCCTCACAGGGTATGATTCACCCCTCCACTTT.

A note on this clonotype: This sequence may be a read error, since a much larger clone differs from it by one base. The chain recombines TRBV12-5 with TRBJ1-6; D is undetermined. CDR1 is LGHNT, CDR2 FRNRAP, per germline. There are 15 residues in the CDR3. The CDR3 reads CASGLAGGHNSHLHF. The CDR3 nucleotides read TGTGCTAGTGGTTTGGCAGGAGGTCATAATTCACACCTCCACTTT.

This clonotype was seen ten or more times. The V gene is TRBV25-1, the J gene TRBJ2-7; TRBD1 aligns across 12 bases. Per germline, CDR1 MGHDK and CDR2 SYGVNS. V shed 5 bases and J 4 bases; nucleotides not matched to a gene: 9. The CDR3 loop spans 16 amino acids. The chain's CDR3 is CASSSTGQGAIYEQYF. The CDR3 DNA is TGTGCCAGCAGTTCAACGGGACAGGGGGCGATTTACGAGCAGTACTTC.

About this clonotype: Given the absence of the conserved phenylalanine or tryptophan at the CDR3 end, a read error is likely. The chain joins TRBV28 to TRBJ1-5; D is perhaps TRBD1 (6 bases). Germline assignment: CDR1 MDHEN and CDR2 SYDVKM. Trimming stripped 4 bases from V and 1 base from J, with 26 bases between. This CDR3 contains 20 residues. As DNA, the CDR3 is TGTGCCAGCAGTTCTCATAGGATACTGCTAAGTCAGGGGAGCAATCAGCCCCAGCATTCT. Its protein product is CASSSHRILLSQGSNQPQHS.

This clonotype has just a few counts. The V call is TRBV27, the J call TRBJ1-1; 9 nucleotides align to TRBD1. The CDR3 covers 16 residues. The V segment lost 4 bases and the J segment 0 bases; nucleotides outside the gene matches: 6. Germline CDR1 and CDR2: MNHEY and SMNVEV (reference sequence). CDR3 in amino acids: CASSSRDRALNTEAFF. Written as DNA, the CDR3 is TGTGCCAGCAGTTCCCGGGACAGGGCTTTGAACACTGAAGCTTTCTTT.

This clonotype was recorded only once. V and J are TRBV20-1 and TRBJ2-7, with 12 bases aligning to TRBD2. The CDR3 length is 15 residues. Germline values: CDR1 DFQATT, CDR2 SNEGSKA (reference sequence). J gave up 7 bases and V 1 base, and 8 bases lay outside the gene matches. CDR3 sequence: CSARVLAGGSLEQYF. Written as DNA, the CDR3 is TGCAGTGCTAGAGTACTAGCGGGAGGTTCGTTGGAGCAGTACTTC.

About this clonotype: The junction and the germline gene differ at one end; a read error may be behind it. J is TRBJ1-1 and V is TRBV12-3 or TRBV12-4; D call uncertain. The CDR3 is made up of 13 amino acids. DNA for the CDR3: TGTGCCAGCAGGTTAGGGCTGGAGTCTGAAGCTTTCTTT. Translation: CASRLGLESEAFF.

The chain uses TRBV20-1 and TRBJ2-7, with D perhaps TRBD2 (5 bases). The CDR3 extends over 14 amino acids. The ends were cut back, 0 bases at V and 3 bases at J, with 12 bases in the middle. The germline CDR1 and CDR2 sequences are DFQATT and SNEGSKA (reference sequence). CDR3 protein: CSARDFRGGYEQYF. CDR3 DNA: TGCAGTGCTAGAGATTTTCGGGGTGGCTACGAGCAGTACTTC.

This clonotype showed up many times. V usage is TRBV27 and J usage is TRBJ1-1; 7 bases are shared with TRBD1. There are 12 residues in the CDR3. Germline-derived CDR1 and CDR2 are MNHEY and SMNVEV (reference sequence). J lost 6 bases, V lost 8 bases, and 6 bases had no gene match. CDR3 nucleotides: TGTGCCAGCCACGACGGGACAGCTGAAGCTTTCTTT. Protein sequence: CASHDGTAEAFF.

The chain links TRBV5-1 to TRBJ2-6; D is tentatively TRBD1 or TRBD2 (5 bases each). Per germline, CDR1 SGHRS and CDR2 YFSETQ. The CDR3 is made up of 15 amino acids. The V end lost 4 bases, the J end lost 4 bases, and 12 bases lay between the germline ends. CDR3 amino acids: CASSGGPIGANVLTF. The CDR3 DNA is TGCGCCAGCAGCGGGGGACCTATCGGGGCCAACGTCCTGACTTTC.

This clonotype has a count of ten or more. The rearrangement uses TRBV6-2 or TRBV6-3 and TRBJ1-5; D possibly corresponds to TRBD1 (5 bases). V lost 2 bases, J lost 5 bases, and 13 bases lay in between. The CDR3 is made up of 15 amino acids. Germline V gene lookup returns CDR1 MNHEY and CDR2 SVGEGT. The CDR3 region is CASSYGGTAYQPQHF. The CDR3 nucleotides are TGTGCCAGCAGTTACGGAGGGACCGCATATCAGCCCCAGCATTTT.